These 14 T cell receptor beta chains share one sample of origin, sequenced in a study of Tregs in tolerant kidney transplant recipients. Related graft donors supplied nonmyeloablative bone marrow transplants, and mixed chimerism was transient. Data came from immunoSEQ multiplex PCR; TCRdb stores just in-frame clones and leaves some out. Across about 14,000 clones, the top ten clones capture roughly a quarter of the sample. Sequencing used CD8+ T cells from blood (PBMCs), obtained 6 months after the transplant. The receptors here all came from a human patient who received a combined kidney and bone marrow transplant. A share of the T cells may be of graft donor origin.

Concerning this clone itself: The read halts 3 residues ahead of the CDR3 end, with the missing end drawn from the germline J gene. This chain links TRBV19 with TRBJ2-7; 7 bases match TRBD2. The germline gives CDR1 LNHDA, CDR2 SQIVND (reference sequence). The CDR3 sequence is 14 residues long. After removal of 3 bases from V and 2 bases from J, the junction contained 4 bases not matched to a gene. The CDR3 region is CASSITSVAYEQYF. The DNA read from the CDR3 is TGTGCCAGTAGTATCACTAGCGTTGCCTACGAG.

On this clone: The CDR3 goes on 3 residues after the read ends, and that part is filled in from the germline J gene. This chain uses TRBV7-9 with TRBJ2-5; D possibly corresponds to TRBD2 (6 bases). V was shortened by 1 base and J by 2 bases, with 8 bases between the two germline ends. In germline, CDR1 is SEHNR, CDR2 FQNEAQ (reference sequence). This CDR3 comprises 14 residues. CDR3 bases read: TGTGCCAGCAGCTTAGTTGGGGGGCAAGAGACC. Translating it yields CASSLVGGQET. The CDR3 reads in full as CASSLVGGQETQYF.

A word on this clone: The CDR3 end falls 3 residues outside the read, so it is completed with the germline J gene. The genes are TRBV2 and TRBJ2-7; D is perhaps TRBD1 (6 bases). The V end was cut by 8 bases, the J end by 0 bases, with 20 bases between. The CDR3 is 16 amino acids. Germline CDR1 is SNHLY and CDR2 is FYNNEI. Partial CDR3 DNA: TGTGCCAGCGGGGTAGAAAGACAGGAGAGCTCCTACGAG. Protein product: CASGVERQESSYE. The whole CDR3 sequence is CASGVERQESSYEQYF.

Comments on this clone: The read falls 3 residues short of the CDR3 end, and the missing part is taken from the germline J gene. V gene TRBV18 combines with J gene TRBJ1-2; D call uncertain. The CDR3 totals 17 residues. From germline, CDR1 is KGHSH and CDR2 LQKENI. The CDR3 bases that were read are TGTGCCAGCTCACCAGGGCTAGCGGAGACTAGCACAGATACC. Its translation is CASSPGLAETSTDT. The complete CDR3 protein is CASSPGLAETSTDTYTF. Supplemented by reference TRBV18 and TRBJ1-2, the full variable domain reads NAGVMQNPRHLVRRRGQEARLRCSPMKGHSHVYWYRQLPEEGLKFMVYLQKENIIDESGMPKERFSAEFPKEGPSILRIQQVVRGDSAAYFCASSPGLAETSTDTYTFGSGTRLTVV.

Worth noting for this clone: The read ends 3 residues early relative to the CDR3; the germline J gene fills the gap. V is TRBV7-4 and J is TRBJ1-1, with no clear D. The CDR3 is made up of 12 amino acids. The germline V and J ends were trimmed by 3 bases and 4 bases, with 6 bases remaining between them. Germline-derived CDR1 and CDR2 are SGHVT and SQSDAQ. The CDR3 DNA, read in part, is TGTGCCAGCAGCTTTTCGGGCACTGAA. The encoded protein is CASSFSGTE. The CDR3 in its entirety is CASSFSGTEAFF. The full variable domain, with the rest looked up from reference TRBV7-4 and TRBJ1-1, is GAGVSQSPRYKVAKRGRDVALRCDSISGHVTLYWYRQTLGQGSEVLTYSQSDAQRDKSGRPSGRFSAERPERSVSTLKIQRTEQGDSAVYLCASSFSGTEAFFGQGTRLTVV.

With regard to this clone: The missing CDR3 end, 3 residues past where the read stops, is filled in from the germline J gene. V gene TRBV18 combines with J gene TRBJ1-2; D is undetermined. Germline lookup yields CDR1 KGHSH and CDR2 LQKENI. The CDR3 length is 14 residues. Trimming stripped 0 bases from V and 0 bases from J, with 5 bases between. CDR3 protein: CASSPPSPNYGYTF. The sequenced CDR3 bases are TGTGCCAGCTCACCACCCTCCCCTAACTATGGC.

For this clone: The CDR3 is cut off 3 residues early in the read; its end comes from the germline J gene. The chain links TRBV15 to TRBJ2-1; the match to TRBD1 covers 7 bases. V gave up 3 bases and J gave up 0 bases; unmatched junction bases: 8. This CDR3 contains 17 residues. CDR1 and CDR2 (germline): LNHNV, YYDKDF (reference sequence). The part of the CDR3 DNA that was read is TGTGCCACCAGCAGGGGAACAGGGGACCCCTCCTACAATGAG. This encodes CATSRGTGDPSYNE. The whole CDR3 sequence reads CATSRGTGDPSYNEQFF.

About this clone: Sequencing ends 3 residues short of the CDR3 end; the germline J gene provides the rest. The gene calls are TRBV2 and TRBJ2-3, with 8 bases matching TRBD2. Per germline, CDR1 SNHLY and CDR2 FYNNEI. After removal of 7 bases from V and 2 bases from J, the junction contained 8 bases not matched to a gene. The CDR3 contains 15 residues. Here the CDR3 reads CASKKVAGSTDTQYF. Partial CDR3 DNA: TGTGCCAGCAAGAAAGTAGCGGGGTCCACAGATACG.

Comment on this clone: The read is 3 residues too short to cover the CDR3 end, so that end is filled in from the germline J gene. The gene calls are TRBV5-1 and TRBJ2-7; D is uncertain. V was shortened by 0 bases and J by 2 bases, with 9 bases between the two germline ends. Germline V gives CDR1 SGHRS, CDR2 YFSETQ. The CDR3 is 14 residues long. The CDR3 sequence is CASSLARVPYEQYF. Partial CDR3 DNA: TGCGCCAGCAGCTTGGCCCGGGTCCCCTACGAG.

Of note for this clone: With the read ending 3 residues before the CDR3 end, the germline J gene is used to fill in that end. The gene calls are TRBV7-9 and TRBJ2-7; 8 bases line up with TRBD2. Germline-derived CDR1 and CDR2 are SEHNR and FQNEAQ (reference sequence). J was trimmed by 2 bases and V by 4 bases; bases with no gene match: 4. The CDR3 length is 14 residues. The chain's CDR3 is CASSSGLAAYEQYF. The DNA read from the CDR3 is TGTGCCAGCAGCTCAGGACTAGCAGCCTACGAG.

For this clone: The read finishes 3 residues shy of the CDR3 end, and the germline J gene is used to complete it. The same CDR3 can be traced to other DNA sequences in this sample. The gene calls are TRBV7-9 and TRBJ2-5; 8 bases are a match to TRBD1. The junction had 10 bases not matched to a gene; V was cut back by 6 bases and J by 4 bases. Germline assignment: CDR1 SEHNR and CDR2 FQNEAQ (reference sequence). This CDR3 is built from 15 residues. The CDR3 is CASRSRPGGPETQYF. CDR3 DNA, as far as it was read: TGTGCCAGCAGATCACGACCAGGGGGCCCAGAGACC. Filled out from reference TRBV7-9 and TRBJ2-5, the complete variable domain reads DTGVSQNPRHKITKRGQNVTFRCDPISEHNRLYWYRQTLGQGPEFLTYFQNEAQLEKSRLLSDRFSAERPKGSFSTLEIQRTEQGDSAMYLCASRSRPGGPETQYFGPGTRLLVL.

Remarks on this clone: The read comes to an end 3 residues before the CDR3 does, leaving the germline J gene to fill in the end. The chain has TRBV19 and TRBJ2-7, with 12 bases lining up with TRBD2. The CDR3 length is 14 residues. Germline V gene lookup returns CDR1 LNHDA and CDR2 SQIVND (reference sequence). V was pared by 6 bases and J by 3 bases, with 3 bases of the junction left unmatched. CDR3 DNA (partial): TGTGCCAGTAGCCCGGGACTAGCGGGCTACGAG. Residues: CASSPGLAGYE. The entire CDR3 reads CASSPGLAGYEQYF.

As regards this clone: The read ends 3 residues shy of where the CDR3 ends; the end is completed using the germline J gene. The chain has TRBV7-8 and TRBJ2-1, with D possibly being TRBD1 (6 bases). Trimming took 2 bases from V and 0 from J, leaving 8 bases between them. This CDR3 is built from 15 residues. Per the germline V gene, CDR1 is SGHVS and CDR2 is FQNEAQ. The CDR3 reads CASSLTGSSYNEQFF. The covered CDR3 bases are TGTGCCAGCAGCTTAACAGGGAGCTCCTACAATGAG.

The CDR3: CAWSHGLSQETAFF. The DNA read from the CDR3 is TGTGCCTGGAGTCACGGACTGTCACAAGAGACA. The chain is built from TRBV30 and TRBJ1-1; D is undetermined. The CDR3 end lies 3 residues beyond the end of the read and is filled in from the germline J gene. Germline CDR1 and CDR2: GTSNPN and SVGIG (reference sequence). There are 14 residues in the CDR3.